This TCR beta chain stems from a study of beta chain features in type 1 diabetes. General study findings and limits: No resolution was reached here on whether HLA type influences TCRB rearrangement.

Isolated RNA was reverse transcribed in full, so expressed TCRB transcripts were sequenced. Only in-frame clones appear in the TCRdb table, and some are missing; sequencing was by immunoSEQ multiplex PCR. The sample has roughly 300,000 clones, around 7.6% seen once. This clone has only a few counts. The antigen remains unidentified. Sample: central memory CD4+ T cells from blood. The TCR sequence derives from a woman in her late teens or twenties in good health.

For the CDR3, the DNA is TGCAGCGTTGGGACTAGCGGAGGCAGGAATGAGCAGTTCTTC. Translation: CSVGTSGGRNEQFF. The chain links TRBV29-1 to TRBJ2-1; TRBD2 aligns across 10 bases. Germline V gene data show CDR1 as SQVTM and CDR2 as ANQGSEA. The J segment lost 7 bases and the V segment lost 4 bases, leaving 7 bases of the junction unmatched. This CDR3 spans 14 amino acids.